Given below is one T cell receptor beta chain in context. V was trimmed by 6 bases and J by 7 bases, leaving 14 bases between them. Germline lookup yields CDR1 SNHLY and CDR2 FYNNEI. The CDR3 runs to 13 residues. Clones were read by immunoSEQ multiplex PCR, and TCRdb kept only the in-frame ones, dropping some. This table has under 20,000 clones, about 80% appearing once. These data belong to a study of T cell responses to AZD1222 COVID-19 vaccine. The TCR sequence derives from an adult who received the AZD1222 COVID-19 vaccine. Sample: peripheral blood, taken 28 days after the second AZD1222 dose. The chain joins TRBV2 to TRBJ2-3; D perhaps matches TRBD2 (6 bases). The CDR3 DNA sequence: TGTGCCAGCAGGGGGCCTCGGGACTATACGCAGTATTTT. Its protein is CASRGPRDYTQYF.